Presented here are 27 T cell receptor beta chains from one specimen sequenced in a study of blood T cell repertoires in COVID-19. TCRdb keeps only in-frame clones here, not all; method: immunoSEQ multiplex PCR. The repertoire holds some 150,000 clones, approximately 85% seen once, with 6.5% to 9.5% in the top ten. The sample consisted of peripheral blood. Receptors originate from a woman aged 55-70 years with COVID-19, enrolled during active disease.

V and J are TRBV29-1 and TRBJ2-4, with TRBD1 matching over 7 bases. Germline CDR1 and CDR2: SQVTM and ANQGSEA. This CDR3 has 13 residues. The CDR3 DNA reads TGCAGTGGACAGGAACTAGCCAAAAACATTCAGTACTTC. Protein product: CSGQELAKNIQYF. The whole variable domain, remainder taken from reference TRBV29-1 and TRBJ2-4, is SAVISQKPSRDICQRGTSLTIQCQVDSQVTMMFWYRQQPGQSLTLIATANQGSEATYESGFVIDKFPISRPNLTFSTLTVSNMSPEDSSIYLCSGQELAKNIQYFGAGTRLSVL.

The chain recombines TRBV11-2 with TRBJ1-2; D is perhaps TRBD1 (5 bases). Per germline, CDR1 SGHAT and CDR2 FQNNGV. The V gene lost 4 bases and the J gene lost 8 bases, with 17 bases spanning the gap. This CDR3 contains 14 residues. CDR3 DNA sequence: TGTGCCAGCAGCTCGTTAAGGGGTCCGTGGGGCTACACCTTC. As protein: CASSSLRGPWGYTF. The variable domain in full, completed from reference TRBV11-2 and TRBJ1-2, reads EAGVAQSPRYKIIEKRQSVAFWCNPISGHATLYWYQQILGQGPKLLIQFQNNGVVDDSQLPKDRFSAERLKGVDSTLKIQPAKLEDSAVYLCASSSLRGPWGYTFGSGTRLTVV.

CDR3 DNA sequence: TGTGCCAGCAGCCCGACTAGCGGGAAGTATGAGCAGTTCTTC. Its translation: CASSPTSGKYEQFF. The rearrangement joins TRBV11-2 to TRBJ2-1; 11 nucleotides line up with TRBD2. Germline loops: CDR1 SGHAT, CDR2 FQNNGV. The ends lost 5 bases at V and 8 bases at J; junction bases unmatched: 5. The CDR3 covers 14 residues.

This chain connects TRBV4-1 to TRBJ1-2; 9 bases map to TRBD1. The CDR3 has 14 amino acids. The ends lost 5 bases at V and 8 bases at J; junction bases unmatched: 9. Per the germline V gene, CDR1 is MGHRA and CDR2 is YSYEKL. CDR3 coding DNA: TGCGCCAGCAGCACCCCGGGACAGGGTGGAGGCTACACCTTC. Protein: CASSTPGQGGGYTF.

This clone has just one count. The rearrangement joins TRBV19 to TRBJ1-1; 7 bases match TRBD1. This CDR3 has 13 residues. J gave up 7 bases and V 2 bases, and 4 bases lay outside the gene matches. Germline V CDR1 and CDR2: LNHDA, SQIVND (reference sequence). For the CDR3, the DNA is TGTGCCAGTAGTATAAGGGGGCTCGGTGAAGCTTTCTTT. Encoded protein: CASSIRGLGEAFF.

V gene TRBV28 combines with J gene TRBJ2-7; 7 positions agree with TRBD1. V lost 3 bases, J lost 1 base, and 6 bases stayed unmatched. Germline V gene data show CDR1 as MDHEN and CDR2 as SYDVKM. This CDR3 contains 15 residues. The CDR3 DNA reads TGTGCCAGCAGTTTCGGACAGGAAGGGTCCTACGAGCAGTACTTC. It codes for CASSFGQEGSYEQYF.

V gene TRBV7-9 combines with J gene TRBJ2-4, with D perhaps TRBD1 (5 bases). This CDR3 is built from 15 residues. The V gene lost 4 bases and the J gene lost 10 bases, with 20 bases spanning the gap. Germline CDR1 reads SEHNR; CDR2 reads FQNEAQ (reference sequence). For the CDR3, the DNA is TGTGCCAGCAGCTCCTTACAAGGACAAGTCCTGATTCAGTACTTC. Amino acids: CASSSLQGQVLIQYF.

This chain uses TRBV18 with TRBJ2-1; D is ambiguous. Trimming pared 2 bases from V and 8 bases from J, leaving 13 bases between. This CDR3 has 14 residues. Germline V gene sequence: CDR1 KGHSH, CDR2 LQKENI. The CDR3, as DNA: TGTGCCAGCTCACCAGTGACTGGCAACGATGAGCAGTTCTTC. Amino acids: CASSPVTGNDEQFF.

This clone was seen more than once but under ten times. This chain joins TRBV5-1 and TRBJ2-3; 11 bases agree with TRBD2. J gave up 0 bases and V 8 bases, and 14 bases lay outside the gene matches. CDR3 length equals 18 residues. Germline assignment: CDR1 SGHRS and CDR2 YFSETQ. The CDR3 protein is CASHSLAGGLLSTDTQYF. The CDR3 coding sequence is TGCGCCAGTCACTCTCTAGCGGGGGGCCTTCTAAGCACAGATACGCAGTATTTT.

This clone has just one count. The chain employs TRBV2 and TRBJ2-7; 7 bases align to TRBD1. CDR3 size: 16 residues. CDR1 SNHLY and CDR2 FYNNEI come from the germline V gene. After removal of 7 bases from V and 1 base from J, the junction contained 13 bases not matched to a gene. The CDR3 reads CASIPTGATLSYEQYF. The CDR3 DNA is TGTGCCAGCATTCCTACAGGGGCTACTCTTTCCTACGAGCAGTACTTC.

The CDR3 region has the DNA TGTGCCAGCAGTCCCGCAGGGGGCAGGGGCTATGGCTACACCTTC. This codes for CASSPAGGRGYGYTF. The rearrangement joins TRBV27 to TRBJ1-2; the match to TRBD1 covers 8 bases. This CDR3 comprises 15 residues. V gave up 5 bases and J gave up 4 bases; unmatched junction bases: 9. CDR1 is MNHEY, CDR2 SMNVEV, per germline (reference sequence).

CDR3 region: CASSIVVGSPNTEAFF. CDR3 sequence (DNA): TGTGCCAGTAGTATTGTGGTGGGCAGCCCGAACACTGAAGCTTTCTTT. This chain connects TRBV19 to TRBJ1-1; D call uncertain. The germline V gene has CDR1 LNHDA and CDR2 SQIVND (reference sequence). The CDR3 is 16 amino acids. Trimming pared 3 bases from V and 1 base from J, leaving 15 bases between.

The rearrangement joins TRBV6-2 or TRBV6-3 to TRBJ2-5, with 9 bases matching TRBD1. Germline V CDR1 and CDR2: MNHEY, SVGEGT. Unmatched junction bases numbered 7, after V lost 2 bases and J lost 6 bases. The CDR3 is 15 amino acids. As DNA, the CDR3 is TGTGCCAGCAGTTACGGGGGACAGGGAAAAAAGACCCAGTACTTC. It is translated as CASSYGGQGKKTQYF.

The chain employs TRBV19 and TRBJ2-2; tentative D call: TRBD2 (5 bases). Trimming removed 3 bases at V and 3 bases at J, with 11 bases between. From germline, CDR1 is LNHDA and CDR2 SQIVND (reference sequence). The CDR3 consists of 15 residues. The CDR3, as DNA: TGTGCCAGTAGTATGTTTCAGCGGTACACCGGGGAGCTGTTTTTT. Amino acids: CASSMFQRYTGELFF.

The chain is built from TRBV5-1 and TRBJ2-7, with 8 bases matching TRBD2. CDR1 is SGHRS, CDR2 YFSETQ, per germline. CDR3 length equals 16 residues. After removal of 1 base from V and 6 bases from J, the junction contained 12 bases not matched to a gene. CDR3 protein: CASSLNLGAGGSEQYF. The DNA for the CDR3 is TGCGCCAGCAGCTTGAATCTGGGGGCGGGAGGTAGCGAGCAGTACTTC.

The chain links TRBV10-1 to TRBJ2-1, with a tentative D call TRBD1 (5 bases). This CDR3 region has 15 residues. Deletions cut 5 bases from V and 5 bases from J, with 16 bases between. Germline V gives CDR1 WNHNN, CDR2 SYGVQD (reference sequence). CDR3 bases: TGCGCCAGCAGTACACCTACAACAGGAGACAATGAGCAGTTCTTC. It codes for CASSTPTTGDNEQFF.

This clone has just a few counts. The chain carries TRBV20-1 and TRBJ1-2; 10 bases agree with TRBD1. J gave up 5 bases and V 3 bases, and 3 bases lay outside the gene matches. The V gene's germline CDR1 is DFQATT and CDR2 SNEGSKA (reference sequence). This CDR3 contains 13 residues. The CDR3 nucleotides read TGCAGTGCTAGTACGGGACAGGGGTATGGCTACACCTTC. Translating it yields CSASTGQGYGYTF.

This chain links TRBV14 with TRBJ2-2, with 7 nucleotides matching TRBD1. Germline V gene lookup returns CDR1 SGHDN and CDR2 FVKESK. J lost 8 bases, V lost 3 bases, and 9 bases had no gene match. The CDR3 has 15 amino acids. CDR3 amino acids: CASSHRQGYVGELFF. The CDR3 region has the DNA TGTGCCAGCAGCCATCGACAGGGATACGTAGGGGAGCTGTTTTTT.

The V and J genes are TRBV3-1 (or the pseudogene TRBV3-2) and TRBJ1-1, with a weak D call TRBD1 (5 bases). This CDR3 is built from 16 residues. Germline V CDR1 and CDR2: LGHDT, YNNKEL (reference sequence). Trimming cost V 0 bases and J 4 bases, with 15 bases left between them. This CDR3 is CASSQDPRGLGTEAFF. The CDR3 DNA sequence: TGTGCCAGCAGCCAAGATCCTCGGGGGTTGGGCACTGAAGCTTTCTTT.

The chain carries TRBV29-1 and TRBJ1-4; the match to TRBD1 covers 8 bases. The ends lost 6 bases at V and 8 bases at J; junction bases unmatched: 11. Germline values: CDR1 SQVTM, CDR2 ANQGSEA. CDR3 length: 14 residues. The CDR3 coding sequence is TGCAGCGTGAAATGGGGACAGGCAATCGAAAAACTGTTTTTT. The encoded protein is CSVKWGQAIEKLFF.

The chain carries TRBV2 and TRBJ2-1, with 10 positions matching TRBD1. The CDR3 is 15 residues long. The germline V gene has CDR1 SNHLY and CDR2 FYNNEI. The trim removed 0 bases at V and 5 bases at J, leaving 1 base unmatched. The CDR3 region is CASSEAGTGDNEQFF. In DNA form, the CDR3 reads TGTGCCAGCAGTGAAGCAGGGACAGGGGACAATGAGCAGTTCTTC.

The chain employs TRBV12-5 and TRBJ2-3; D not certain. The CDR3 length is 13 residues. Germline CDR1 is LGHNT and CDR2 is FRNRAP. Between the trimmed V and J ends, which lost 3 bases and 2 bases, there was a span of 6 bases. CDR3 in amino acids: CASGFGPTDTQYF. In DNA form, the CDR3 reads TGTGCTAGTGGTTTTGGCCCCACAGATACGCAGTATTTT.

The chain links TRBV5-8 to TRBJ2-7; tentatively, D is TRBD2 (6 bases). Germline-derived CDR1 and CDR2 are SGHTS and YDEGEE. V lost 2 bases and J 1 base, leaving 10 bases between the germline ends. This CDR3 is built from 14 residues. In DNA form, the CDR3 reads TGTGCCAGCAGCTTTTCCGGGGGATCCTACGAGCAGTACTTC. Translating it yields CASSFSGGSYEQYF.

The V call is TRBV19, the J call TRBJ1-5; D is perhaps TRBD1 (5 bases). The CDR3 contains 15 residues. Germline CDR1 reads LNHDA; CDR2 reads SQIVND (reference sequence). V lost 8 bases, J lost 4 bases, and 18 bases lay in between. The CDR3 DNA reads TGTGCCAGTCAACAAACAATACAGGTGAATCAGCCCCAGCATTTT. Amino acids: CASQQTIQVNQPQHF.

The chain recombines TRBV12-3 or TRBV12-4 with TRBJ2-5, with D possibly TRBD1 on 5 matching bases. Trimming removed 6 bases from V and 2 bases from J, with 10 bases in between. The CDR3 contains 13 residues. The DNA for the CDR3 is TGTGCCAGCAGGACAGAGGCTCAAGAGACCCAGTACTTC. Amino acids: CASRTEAQETQYF.

This clone was found a few times. The chain carries TRBV6-1 and TRBJ1-6; TRBD1 matches at 10 bases. Germline V gene data show CDR1 as MNHNS and CDR2 as SASEGT. Trimming removed 4 bases from V and 7 bases from J; junction bases left unmatched: 13. This CDR3 has 18 amino acids. In DNA form, the CDR3 reads TGTGCCAGCAGTGGGGGGACCGGGACAGGGGCCGCGAATTCACCCCTCCACTTT. This gives the protein CASSGGTGTGAANSPLHF.

The V and J genes are TRBV6-5 and TRBJ1-3; D uncertain. The CDR3 has 16 amino acids. V was clipped by 0 bases and J by 0 bases, with 9 bases between them. Germline V gene data show CDR1 as MNHEY and CDR2 as SVGAGI. The CDR3 DNA reads TGTGCCAGCAGTTACTCGATCGGTTTCTCTGGAAACACCATATATTTT. This codes for CASSYSIGFSGNTIYF.